These 28 T cell receptor beta chains originate from one sample sequenced in a study of blood T cell repertoires in COVID-19. The table came from immunoSEQ multiplex PCR; TCRdb's copy has only in-frame clones and leaves some out. The sample lists around 65,000 clones, roughly 77% occurring once. Input material: peripheral blood. Receptors originate from a man aged 80 or over with acute or convalescent COVID-19.

The V gene is TRBV18, the J gene TRBJ2-3; 10 nucleotides align to TRBD2. Germline trimming cut 3 bases from V and 4 bases from J; bases unmatched to any gene: 7. The CDR3 length is 16 residues. Looked up from germline, CDR1 is KGHSH and CDR2 is LQKENI. CDR3 in amino acids: CASSPAGLASSDTQYF. The CDR3 DNA reads TGTGCCAGCTCACCCGCGGGACTAGCGAGCTCAGATACGCAGTATTTT.

The J gene is TRBJ1-2, the V gene TRBV28, with 8 bases identical to TRBD1. The J segment lost 3 bases and the V segment lost 5 bases, leaving 5 bases of the junction unmatched. The V gene's germline CDR1 is MDHEN and CDR2 SYDVKM. The CDR3 totals 14 residues. For the CDR3, the DNA is TGTGCCAGCAGTCCCCCGGGACAGGACTATGGCTACACCTTC. Amino acids: CASSPPGQDYGYTF.

The J gene is TRBJ2-7, the V gene TRBV28; 9 bases match TRBD2. CDR1 MDHEN and CDR2 SYDVKM come from the germline V gene. J gave up 4 bases and V 5 bases, and 9 bases lay outside the gene matches. There are 15 residues in the CDR3. CDR3 sequence (DNA): TGTGCCAGCAGTCCCACTGCGGGAGGGCCTTACGAGCAGTACTTC. Translation gives CASSPTAGGPYEQYF.

The chain employs TRBV18 and TRBJ2-5; D may be TRBD1 (5 bases). Between the trimmed V and J ends, which lost 2 bases and 3 bases, there was a span of 7 bases. Germline CDR1 KGHSH, CDR2 LQKENI. The CDR3 sequence is 13 residues long. CDR3 residues: CASSPGAEETQYF. The CDR3 DNA follows: TGTGCCAGCTCACCAGGGGCTGAAGAGACCCAGTACTTC.

The chain links TRBV30 to TRBJ2-7; no firm D call. The CDR3 has 11 residues. Germline CDR1 and CDR2: GTSNPN and SVGIG (reference sequence). V lost 6 bases to trimming and J lost 2 bases, with 8 bases between them. The CDR3 is CACTVTYEQYF. The CDR3 coding sequence is TGTGCCTGTACAGTGACCTACGAGCAGTACTTC.

This clone appeared a few times. The chain uses TRBV9 and TRBJ2-3, with D maybe TRBD1 (6 bases). The germline gives CDR1 SGDLS, CDR2 YYNGEE. V lost 1 base to trimming and J lost 2 bases, with 11 bases between them. The CDR3 extends over 15 amino acids. DNA for the CDR3: TGTGCCAGCAGCGTATTGCCGGGACACACAGATACGCAGTATTTT. It codes for CASSVLPGHTDTQYF.

The chain couples TRBV13 to TRBJ2-3, with D perhaps TRBD2 (6 bases). Germline V gives CDR1 PRHDT, CDR2 FYEKMQ (reference sequence). V was cut by 3 bases and J by 3 bases, with 10 bases left in between. The CDR3 runs to 14 residues. DNA of the CDR3: TGTGCCAGCAGCTTTGGGGGGAGAACAGATACGCAGTATTTT. This translates into CASSFGGRTDTQYF.

The sample holds one count of this clone. The chain uses TRBV19 and TRBJ2-1; 7 bases fit TRBD2. V shed 5 bases, J shed 9 bases, and the junction held 7 bases outside the gene matches. The CDR3 has 13 residues. Germline CDR1 LNHDA, CDR2 SQIVND (reference sequence). The CDR3: CASSLRTSGEQFF. The CDR3 DNA sequence: TGTGCCAGTAGTCTTCGGACTAGTGGTGAGCAGTTCTTC.

This sequence joins TRBV29-1 and TRBJ2-1, with D maybe TRBD1 (5 bases). Trimming left V 6 bases short and J 6 bases short, with 15 bases between. The germline V gene encodes CDR1 SQVTM and CDR2 ANQGSEA. The CDR3 is 13 residues long. CDR3 sequence reads: CSVSETESNEQFF. CDR3 DNA: TGCAGCGTATCCGAGACAGAGAGCAATGAGCAGTTCTTC.

This chain joins TRBV24-1 and TRBJ1-3; D unclear. Trimming stripped 7 bases from V and 4 bases from J, with 10 bases between. Germline-derived CDR1 and CDR2 are KGHDR and SFDVKD. CDR3 length: 13 residues. The CDR3 loop is CATSGSHGNTIYF. In nucleotides, the CDR3 is TGTGCCACCAGCGGGAGTCACGGAAACACCATATATTTT.

This clone came up once. The gene calls are TRBV12-5 and TRBJ1-1; no firm D call. The CDR3 length is 13 residues. Germline loops: CDR1 LGHNT, CDR2 FRNRAP. V gave up 1 base and J gave up 0 bases, with 3 bases separating them. The CDR3 loop reads CASGLGMNTEAFF. The CDR3 DNA reads TGTGCTAGTGGTTTGGGTATGAACACTGAAGCTTTCTTT. The full variable domain, in which reference TRBV12-5 and TRBJ1-1 provide the parts outside the CDR3, is DARVTQTPRHKVTEMGQEVTMRCQPILGHNTVFWYRQTMMQGLELLAYFRNRAPLDDSGMPKDRFSAEMPDATLATLKIQPSEPRDSAVYFCASGLGMNTEAFFGQGTRLTVV.

The chain recombines TRBV20-1 with TRBJ2-7; no reliable D call. CDR1 and CDR2 from the germline V gene are DFQATT and SNEGSKA (reference sequence). V gave up 3 bases and J gave up 2 bases, with 5 bases separating them. This CDR3 is built from 11 residues. DNA for the CDR3: TGCAGTGCTAGTGACGCCTACGAGCAGTACTTC. The encoded protein is CSASDAYEQYF.

This chain links TRBV2 with TRBJ1-4; TRBD1 aligns across 7 bases. Germline values: CDR1 SNHLY, CDR2 FYNNEI. The CDR3 loop spans 15 amino acids. The V and J ends lost 5 bases and 4 bases, in that order; junction bases with no gene match: 7. The CDR3 DNA reads as TGTGCCAGCAGTCCACGGACAGGAGATAATGAAAAACTGTTTTTT. Amino acids: CASSPRTGDNEKLFF.

The gene calls are TRBV5-1 and TRBJ2-1; 8 bases map to TRBD1. This CDR3 is 16 amino acids long. The ends lost 4 bases at V and 4 bases at J; junction bases unmatched: 10. The germline CDR1 and CDR2 sequences are SGHRS and YFSETQ. The CDR3 loop reads CASSTYSRGRYNEQFF. CDR3 DNA sequence: TGCGCCAGCAGCACCTATAGCAGGGGGCGATACAATGAGCAGTTCTTC.

V is TRBV19 and J is TRBJ2-1, with D perhaps matching TRBD2 (5 bases). The germline CDR1 and CDR2 sequences are LNHDA and SQIVND (reference sequence). V was pared by 4 bases and J by 5 bases, with 9 bases between. The CDR3 covers 13 residues. The CDR3 loop reads CASSRELDNEQFF. The CDR3 coding sequence is TGTGCCAGTAGTAGAGAACTAGACAATGAGCAGTTCTTC.

The rearrangement links TRBV7-2 to TRBJ2-6, with 7 bases that match TRBD1. CDR1 is SGHTA, CDR2 FQGNSA, per germline. The length of the CDR3 is 15 residues. V was clipped by 5 bases and J by 4 bases; unmatched bases: 5. CDR3 residues: CASSDRVLGANVLTF. For the CDR3, the DNA is TGTGCCAGCAGCGACAGGGTCTTAGGGGCCAACGTCCTGACTTTC.

V and J are TRBV7-2 and TRBJ2-3; TRBD2 is a possible D gene (5 bases). Deletions cut 5 bases from V and 0 bases from J, with 12 bases between. This CDR3 is 15 amino acids long. CDR1 is SGHTA and CDR2 is FQGNSA in the germline V gene. The CDR3 here is CASSPTRASTDTQYF. CDR3 nucleotide sequence: TGTGCCAGCAGCCCAACGAGGGCTAGCACAGATACGCAGTATTTT.

The J gene is TRBJ2-7, the V gene TRBV6-5, with D perhaps TRBD1 (6 bases). The CDR3 spans 10 residues. Trimming stripped 10 bases from V and 5 bases from J, with 9 bases between. CDR1 MNHEY and CDR2 SVGAGI come from the germline V gene. The CDR3 loop is CATKGDEQYF. CDR3 sequence (DNA): TGTGCCACCAAGGGGGACGAGCAGTACTTC.

The table lists this clone with a few counts. CDR3 coding DNA: TGTGCCAGCAGTTTAATTAGCTCAGATGAGCAGTTCTTC. This sequence encodes CASSLISSDEQFF. This chain links TRBV12-3 or TRBV12-4 with TRBJ2-1; no reliable D call. The CDR3 runs 13 residues. V dropped 2 bases and J dropped 8 bases, with 10 bases sitting between them.

CDR3 region: CASSLAGRGSLGTDTQYF. The CDR3 bases are TGTGCCAGCAGCTTAGCGGGGCGGGGGTCTCTGGGCACAGATACGCAGTATTTT. This rearrangement joins TRBV7-9 to TRBJ2-3, with 7 bases fitting TRBD2. Germline V gives CDR1 SEHNR, CDR2 FQNEAQ (reference sequence). Germline trimming cut 0 bases from V and 1 base from J; bases unmatched to any gene: 10. The CDR3 totals 18 residues. The full variable domain, with the rest looked up from reference TRBV7-9 and TRBJ2-3, is DTGVSQNPRHKITKRGQNVTFRCDPISEHNRLYWYRQTLGQGPEFLTYFQNEAQLEKSRLLSDRFSAERPKGSFSTLEIQRTEQGDSAMYLCASSLAGRGSLGTDTQYFGPGTRLTVL.

V usage is TRBV5-1 and J usage is TRBJ1-2, with D uncertain. V lost 0 bases to trimming and J lost 2 bases, with 11 bases between them. This CDR3 contains 15 residues. The germline V gene encodes CDR1 SGHRS and CDR2 YFSETQ. The CDR3 region is CASSLAPGNNYGYTF. The CDR3 DNA sequence: TGCGCCAGCAGCTTGGCCCCCGGGAACAACTATGGCTACACCTTC. Filled out from reference TRBV5-1 and TRBJ1-2, the complete variable domain reads KAGVTQTPRYLIKTRGQQVTLSCSPISGHRSVSWYQQTPGQGLQFLFEYFSETQRNKGNFPGRFSGRQFSNSRSEMNVSTLELGDSALYLCASSLAPGNNYGYTFGSGTRLTVV.

The table lists this clone with a count of one. The chain combines TRBV5-1 with TRBJ2-3, with 8 positions matching TRBD2. V trimming: 3 bases; J trimming: 6 bases; junction bases outside the gene matches: 15. Germline CDR1 SGHRS, CDR2 YFSETQ. The CDR3 covers 17 residues. CDR3 in amino acids: CASSSGRGTRISDTQYF. The CDR3 DNA follows: TGCGCCAGCAGCTCGGGCCGGGGGACTAGAATTTCGGATACGCAGTATTTT.

This rearrangement joins TRBV7-9 to TRBJ2-5; D unresolved. The germline V gene has CDR1 SEHNR and CDR2 FQNEAQ (reference sequence). The CDR3 is made up of 15 amino acids. Between the trimmed V and J ends, which lost 2 bases and 0 bases, there was a span of 10 bases. CDR3 sequence reads: CASSLLGEYQETQYF. For the CDR3, the DNA is TGTGCCAGCAGCTTACTAGGCGAGTACCAAGAGACCCAGTACTTC.

This clone was seen only a few times. The chain carries TRBV4-1 and TRBJ1-2; D gene uncertain. V lost 0 bases, J lost 0 bases, and 11 bases lay in between. Germline CDR1 reads MGHRA; CDR2 reads YSYEKL. This CDR3 is built from 16 residues. The CDR3 DNA reads TGCGCCAGCAGCCAAGAGGGGAGCCACGCTAACTATGGCTACACCTTC. This sequence encodes CASSQEGSHANYGYTF.

The chain employs TRBV15 and TRBJ2-3; D remains ambiguous. Germline CDR1 and CDR2: LNHNV and YYDKDF (reference sequence). V was pared by 4 bases and J by 1 base, with 6 bases between. The CDR3 totals 13 residues. CDR3 nucleotide sequence: TGTGCCACCAGCACTCCGGGCACAGATACGCAGTATTTT. The encoded protein is CATSTPGTDTQYF.

Comment on this clone: The junction departs from germline at one end; a sequencing error may be responsible. The sample carries other DNA sequences with the same CDR3. The V call is TRBV5-1, the J call TRBJ2-3; D possibly corresponds to TRBD2 (6 bases). Looked up from germline, CDR1 is SGHRS and CDR2 is YFSETQ. This CDR3 comprises 13 residues. CDR3 sequence (DNA): TGTGCCAGCAGTCGGGGGAACCCCAATACGCAGTATTTT. Amino acids: CASSRGNPNTQYF.

The chain is built from TRBV6-5 and TRBJ2-2; 8 bases align to TRBD1. Trimming cost V 6 bases and J 8 bases; bases outside gene matches: 5. CDR3 size: 13 residues. Germline V gene sequence: CDR1 MNHEY, CDR2 SVGAGI. This CDR3 reads CASSRRGPGELFF. CDR3 nucleotide sequence: TGTGCCAGCAGCCGCAGGGGGCCTGGGGAGCTGTTTTTT.

The chain recombines TRBV7-8 with TRBJ1-2; a possible D gene is TRBD1 (5 bases). V lost 0 bases and J 8 bases, leaving 13 bases between the germline ends. Germline V gives CDR1 SGHVS, CDR2 FQNEAQ. The CDR3 sequence is 14 residues long. The CDR3, as DNA: TGTGCCAGCAGCTTAGCGTGGCAGGGCCAAGGCTACACCTTC. Translated, it gives CASSLAWQGQGYTF.